This T cell receptor (beta chain) was identified during a study of CD4 and CD8 cells across lung adenocarcinoma regions. MiXCR, applied by TCRdb to the PCR reads, yields one record per CDR3 protein. The sample lists roughly 4,000 distinct CDR3 sequences; 52% were seen once. The CDR3 length is 11 residues. Trimming pared 7 bases from V and 5 bases from J, leaving 6 bases between. Germline V gene data show CDR1 as MNHNS and CDR2 as SASEGT. The TCR originated in a female donor with lung adenocarcinoma. The CD4 and CD8 labels of this study may be unreliable. The V and J genes are TRBV6-1 and TRBJ2-1; D uncertain. Specimen: CD4+ T cells from the center of a lung tumor. The CDR3 nucleotides read TGTGCCAGCACCGCAGACAATGAGCAGTTCTTC. It translates to CASTADNEQFF.